Sequencing of this TCR beta chain was carried out in a study of metastatic and nonmetastatic thyroid tumors. For the study at large: A comparison of repertoires was made across blood and tumor or nodule tissue from malignant and benign thyroid patients. Overall study results and limits: Across blood and tumor, TCR beta diversity in malignant thyroid tumors was reportedly significantly higher than in benign nodules.

Source study methods: It was from CDR3 differences across clinicopathological groups that a distant-metastasis classifier for papillary thyroid cancer was built. Using MiXCR, TCRdb reanalyzed the PCR reads. The V and J calls were not made by the authors but by TCRdb's processing. The table shows about 40,000 clones, with more than 9.5% occurring only once. Points on this clone: Its antigen remains unknown.

The CDR3 spans 14 residues. Germline CDR1 reads MDHEN; CDR2 reads SYDVKM. Thyroid surgery took place with no prior treatment in any patient. The chain is built from TRBV28 and TRBJ2-3; D possibly corresponds to TRBD1 (7 bases). The TCR was taken from a female donor with papillary thyroid cancer or a benign thyroid nodule (not recorded which). Some clones in this sample may be carry-over from other donors' samples. The sequencing input was blood. CDR3 nucleotide sequence: TGTGCAGGTCGGGCAGGGGGGCACACAGATACGCAGTATTTT. This translates into CAGRAGGHTDTQYF.